These 28 T cell receptor beta chains were all obtained from the same sample, sequenced in a study of Ad26.COV2.S vaccination and SARS-CoV-2 variants. TCRdb's table, derived via immunoSEQ multiplex PCR, lists solely in-frame clones and lacks some. The table shows over 300,000 clones, with 80% to 90% occurring only once. The sample's treatment: around 19 received Ad26.COV2.S at low or high dose, single or two shots; 5 received placebo; per-sample allocation not given. The samples date from day 63 after the first vaccine or placebo injection. The sample was peripheral blood, taken in a trial of Ad26.COV2.S vaccine versus placebo. Receptor source: a person aged 18-60 years who received the Ad26.COV2.S COVID-19 vaccine or a placebo.

V is TRBV2 and J is TRBJ2-1, with 11 bases fitting TRBD1. This CDR3 is 14 amino acids long. J lost 7 bases, V lost 5 bases, and 4 bases had no gene match. The germline V gene encodes CDR1 SNHLY and CDR2 FYNNEI. CDR3 sequence reads: CASSTDRGLNEQFF. For the CDR3, the DNA is TGTGCCAGCAGTACGGACAGGGGGCTTAATGAGCAGTTCTTC. Full variable domain (remainder filled in from reference TRBV2 and TRBJ2-1): EPEVTQTPSHQVTQMGQEVILRCVPISNHLYFYWYRQILGQKVEFLVSFYNNEISEKSEIFDDQFSVERPDGSNFTLKIRSTKLEDSAMYFCASSTDRGLNEQFFGPGTRLTVL.

This chain joins TRBV11-2 and TRBJ2-1; D may match TRBD1 or TRBD2 (5 bases each). V was cut by 2 bases and J by 9 bases, with 23 bases left in between. Germline CDR1 reads SGHAT; CDR2 reads FQNNGV. This CDR3 spans 17 amino acids. The CDR3 bases are TGTGCCAGCAGCTTACGCCCCGCCCAGCAGGGAGTTGGTGAGCAGTTCTTC. Residues: CASSLRPAQQGVGEQFF.

V is TRBV2 and J is TRBJ1-2, with TRBD1 as a possible D gene (6 bases). With 9 bases removed from V and 5 bases from J, the gap between germline ends came to 28 bases. From germline, CDR1 is SNHLY and CDR2 FYNNEI. The CDR3 runs 17 residues. The CDR3: CARFPPDGGGPDYGYTF. The CDR3 DNA reads as TGTGCCAGATTCCCACCGGACGGCGGGGGCCCCGATTATGGCTACACCTTC.

This chain links TRBV5-4 with TRBJ1-1, with a tentative D call TRBD1 (6 bases). CDR3 size: 14 residues. V lost 4 bases to trimming and J lost 5 bases, with 15 bases between them. The V gene's germline CDR1 is SGHNT and CDR2 YYREEE (reference sequence). The DNA for the CDR3 is TGTGCCAGCAGCCCCACAGGGCGACGGACTGAAGCTTTCTTT. It specifies CASSPTGRRTEAFF.

The J gene is TRBJ2-7, the V gene TRBV10-2; D is ambiguous. V lost 8 bases and J 2 bases, leaving 16 bases between the germline ends. This CDR3 is built from 14 residues. The germline V gene has CDR1 WSHSY and CDR2 SAAADI. CDR3 in amino acids: CASSSGFRTYEQYF. The CDR3 DNA follows: TGCGCCAGCTCCTCCGGGTTTAGAACCTACGAGCAGTACTTC.

The genes are TRBV19 and TRBJ1-3, with 9 bases aligning to TRBD1. The CDR3 totals 17 residues. Trimming removed 3 bases from V and 2 bases from J; junction bases left unmatched: 8. CDR1 and CDR2 (germline): LNHDA, SQIVND (reference sequence). CDR3 protein: CASSIFPGQGTGNTIYF. CDR3 bases: TGTGCCAGTAGTATCTTCCCGGGACAGGGAACTGGAAACACCATATATTTT.

V gene TRBV5-1 combines with J gene TRBJ1-1, with D tentatively TRBD1 (5 bases). Germline V CDR1 and CDR2: SGHRS, YFSETQ. With 4 bases removed from V and 1 base from J, the gap between germline ends came to 17 bases. The CDR3 sequence is 16 residues long. CDR3 in DNA: TGCGCCAGCAGCCCCCTGGGACGGACGGCGAACACTGAAGCTTTCTTT. It specifies CASSPLGRTANTEAFF.

The chain is built from TRBV6-2 or TRBV6-3 and TRBJ1-5, with 8 bases aligning to TRBD1. Losses at the gene ends were 6 bases for V and 3 bases for J; bases not matched to a gene: 7. The CDR3 extends over 15 amino acids. Germline assignment: CDR1 MNHEY and CDR2 SVGEGT. The CDR3, as DNA: TGTGCCAGCAGCCCCGGGACAGGAAACAATCAGCCCCAGCATTTT. Translated: CASSPGTGNNQPQHF.

The J gene is TRBJ2-1, the V gene TRBV5-4; tentative D call: TRBD2 (5 bases). With 2 bases removed from V and 1 base from J, the gap between germline ends came to 10 bases. The CDR3 totals 15 residues. Germline-derived CDR1 and CDR2 are SGHNT and YYREEE (reference sequence). The CDR3 DNA reads TGTGCCAGCAGCTTCGGTCTAGCTTCCTACAATGAGCAGTTCTTC. Its protein is CASSFGLASYNEQFF.

The chain couples TRBV6-5 to TRBJ1-6; 7 positions match TRBD1. J gave up 4 bases and V 0 bases, and 0 bases lay outside the gene matches. The CDR3 spans 15 residues. The germline V gene has CDR1 MNHEY and CDR2 SVGAGI. CDR3 coding DNA: TGTGCCAGCAGTTACTCGGGACAGTATAATTCACCCCTCCACTTT. Protein: CASSYSGQYNSPLHF.

The DNA for the CDR3 is TGTGCCAGCAGCCAGGCTAGGAGTTATGGCTACACCTTC. Protein product: CASSQARSYGYTF. The chain combines TRBV14 with TRBJ1-2; D gene ambiguous. Trimming removed 3 bases at V and 5 bases at J, with 10 bases between. There are 13 residues in the CDR3. Germline V CDR1 and CDR2: SGHDN, FVKESK.

The genes are TRBV6-2 or TRBV6-3 and TRBJ1-2, with a possible D match to TRBD1 (5 bases). The CDR3 runs to 12 residues. Germline V gene lookup returns CDR1 MNHEY and CDR2 SVGEGT. The V end was cut by 5 bases, the J end by 5 bases, with 9 bases between. The CDR3 coding sequence is TGTGCCAGCAGTGACAGCCCATATGGCTACACCTTC. Its protein is CASSDSPYGYTF.

The chain uses TRBV7-9 and TRBJ2-7; TRBD2 aligns across 9 bases. With V trimmed by 6 bases and J by 2 bases, 5 bases remained unmatched. CDR1 is SEHNR, CDR2 FQNEAQ, per germline (reference sequence). The CDR3 length is 14 residues. This chain's CDR3 is CASRAGGRTYEQYF. The CDR3, as DNA: TGTGCCAGCAGGGCGGGGGGGCGAACCTACGAGCAGTACTTC.

The chain uses TRBV19 and TRBJ2-7, with a weak D call TRBD1 (5 bases). The length of the CDR3 is 13 residues. CDR1 and CDR2 (germline): LNHDA, SQIVND (reference sequence). The V gene lost 5 bases and the J gene lost 7 bases, with 15 bases spanning the gap. The CDR3 DNA reads as TGTGCCAGTAGTTCTTCGTTGGGGCGGGAGCAGTACTTC. It codes for CASSSSLGREQYF.

This clone was seen once. The DNA for the CDR3 is TGTGCCAGCAGTTCATACAGGGGACAAGGAAACACCATATATTTT. The encoded protein is CASSSYRGQGNTIYF. The chain couples TRBV27 to TRBJ1-3, with TRBD1 matching 7 bases. Germline loops: CDR1 MNHEY, CDR2 SMNVEV (reference sequence). Losses at the gene ends were 4 bases for V and 4 bases for J; bases not matched to a gene: 7. The CDR3 extends over 15 amino acids.

This clone occurred once. V usage is TRBV11-2 and J usage is TRBJ1-2, with D unclear. The CDR3 covers 12 residues. V was shortened by 6 bases and J by 4 bases, with 9 bases between the two germline ends. The germline V gene encodes CDR1 SGHAT and CDR2 FQNNGV. The CDR3 here is CASRGEGYGYTF. The CDR3 bases are TGTGCCAGCAGGGGTGAAGGCTATGGCTACACCTTC.

The chain recombines TRBV11-3 with TRBJ2-5, with 7 positions matching TRBD2. The CDR3 runs to 13 residues. The germline gives CDR1 SGHNT, CDR2 YENEEA. Unmatched junction bases numbered 6, after V lost 6 bases and J lost 5 bases. This chain's CDR3 is CASSGRGTETQYF. CDR3 nucleotide sequence: TGTGCCAGCAGTGGGCGGGGGACGGAGACCCAGTACTTC.

The CDR3 sequence: CASRGDHYSYEQYF. Here the CDR3 DNA reads TGTGCCAGCAGGGGGGACCATTACTCCTACGAGCAGTACTTC. This rearrangement joins TRBV2 to TRBJ2-7, with D tentatively TRBD1 or TRBD2 (5 bases each). Germline CDR1 and CDR2: SNHLY and FYNNEI. Trimming pared 6 bases from V and 0 bases from J, leaving 12 bases between. This CDR3 is 14 amino acids long.

V and J are TRBV19 and TRBJ1-6; tentatively, D is TRBD1 (5 bases). With 10 bases removed from V and 3 bases from J, the gap between germline ends came to 16 bases. Germline V lookup: CDR1 LNHDA, CDR2 SQIVND (reference sequence). This CDR3 region has 15 residues. For the CDR3, the DNA is TGTGCCATGGACACCCAACCAATCTATAATTCACCCCTCCACTTT. Its protein is CAMDTQPIYNSPLHF.

The chain uses TRBV4-3 and TRBJ2-3, with D perhaps TRBD1 or TRBD2 (5 bases each). Germline-derived CDR1 and CDR2 are LGHNA and YSLEER. CDR3 length: 13 residues. V lost 1 base and J 6 bases, leaving 8 bases between the germline ends. CDR3 protein: CASSQAWGDTQYF. The DNA of the CDR3 is TGCGCCAGCAGCCAAGCTTGGGGGGATACGCAGTATTTT.

This chain uses TRBV7-2 with TRBJ1-1; unclear D gene. There are 14 residues in the CDR3. V was pared by 5 bases and J by 5 bases, with 15 bases between. The germline CDR1 and CDR2 sequences are SGHTA and FQGNSA. CDR3 in amino acids: CASSLSGRETEAFF. Written as DNA, the CDR3 is TGTGCCAGCAGCCTTTCCGGGAGGGAAACTGAAGCTTTCTTT.

The chain employs TRBV7-2 and TRBJ2-6; 7 nucleotides line up with TRBD1. Germline loops: CDR1 SGHTA, CDR2 FQGNSA. The junction had 5 bases not matched to a gene; V was cut back by 3 bases and J by 3 bases. The CDR3 extends over 16 amino acids. Here the CDR3 reads CASSLKGGSGANVLTF. The CDR3 nucleotides read TGTGCCAGCAGCTTGAAAGGGGGCAGTGGGGCCAACGTCCTGACTTTC.

The DNA of the CDR3 is TGCGCCAGCAGCTTGGGGGGGAAGGATCAGCCCCAGCATTTT. Its translation: CASSLGGKDQPQHF. This chain uses TRBV5-1 with TRBJ1-5; D possibly corresponds to TRBD1 (5 bases). The V end was cut by 0 bases, the J end by 5 bases, with 9 bases between. The CDR3 runs to 14 residues. Germline V gene data show CDR1 as SGHRS and CDR2 as YFSETQ.

This clone was seen only a few times. The V call is TRBV6-5, the J call TRBJ2-7; tentatively, D is TRBD1 (6 bases). The CDR3 length is 14 residues. V was cut by 11 bases and J by 7 bases, with 24 bases left in between. Per the germline V gene, CDR1 is MNHEY and CDR2 is SVGAGI. For the CDR3, the DNA is TGTGCCCCGTTCATGGACAAATGTCAGGGGGAGCAGTACTTC. It codes for CAPFMDKCQGEQYF.

This chain uses TRBV28 with TRBJ2-5; D is possibly TRBD1 (5 bases). The CDR3 has 12 amino acids. Germline CDR1 MDHEN, CDR2 SYDVKM. Trimming took 10 bases from V and 2 from J, leaving 11 bases between them. The CDR3: CATLTAQETQYF. CDR3 nucleotides: TGTGCCACCCTGACAGCACAAGAGACCCAGTACTTC.

This clone was seen just once. This chain connects TRBV19 to TRBJ2-6; 7 bases fit TRBD1. Germline V lookup: CDR1 LNHDA, CDR2 SQIVND (reference sequence). Trimming at V came to 6 bases and at J to 2 bases, leaving 4 bases not matched to a gene. The CDR3 runs to 15 residues. The DNA of the CDR3 is TGTGCCAGTAGCGACAGGGTGGCTGGGGCCAACGTCCTGACTTTC. This codes for CASSDRVAGANVLTF.

This chain uses TRBV30 with TRBJ1-5; 7 bases map to TRBD1. The V and J ends lost 2 bases and 6 bases, in that order; junction bases with no gene match: 4. CDR3 length equals 13 residues. Germline CDR1 reads GTSNPN; CDR2 reads SVGIG (reference sequence). CDR3 residues: CAWSKGASQPQHF. CDR3 bases: TGTGCCTGGAGTAAGGGGGCGAGTCAGCCCCAGCATTTT.

The table lists this clone with a few counts. At the DNA level, this CDR3 is encoded by other sequences in the same sample as well. V and J are TRBV7-3 and TRBJ2-2; D uncertain. The CDR3 consists of 13 residues. The germline V gene encodes CDR1 SGHTA and CDR2 FQGTGA. V gave up 3 bases and J gave up 1 base, with 3 bases separating them. CDR3 amino acids: CASSFVNTGELFF. The CDR3 DNA is TGTGCCAGCAGCTTTGTGAACACCGGGGAGCTGTTTTTT.